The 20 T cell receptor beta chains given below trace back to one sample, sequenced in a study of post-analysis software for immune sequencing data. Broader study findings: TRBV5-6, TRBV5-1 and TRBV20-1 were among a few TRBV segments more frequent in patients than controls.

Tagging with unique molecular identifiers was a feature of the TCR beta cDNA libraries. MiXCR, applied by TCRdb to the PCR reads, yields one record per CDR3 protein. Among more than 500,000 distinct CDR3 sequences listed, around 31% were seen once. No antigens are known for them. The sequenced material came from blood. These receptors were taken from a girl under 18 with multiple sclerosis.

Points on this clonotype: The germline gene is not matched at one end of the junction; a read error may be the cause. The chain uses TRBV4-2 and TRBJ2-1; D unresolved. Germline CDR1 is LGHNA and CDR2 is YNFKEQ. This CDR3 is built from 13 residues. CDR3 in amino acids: CACSQERYNEQFF. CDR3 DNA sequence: TGTGCCTGCAGCCAAGAGAGATACAATGAGCAGTTCTTC.

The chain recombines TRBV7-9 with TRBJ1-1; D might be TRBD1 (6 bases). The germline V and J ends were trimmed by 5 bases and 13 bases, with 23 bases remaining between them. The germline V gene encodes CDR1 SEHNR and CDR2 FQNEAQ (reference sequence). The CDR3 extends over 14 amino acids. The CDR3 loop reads CASSPGTSPEGGFF. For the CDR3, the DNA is TGTGCCAGCAGCCCGGGGACATCTCCCGAAGGGGGTTTCTTT.

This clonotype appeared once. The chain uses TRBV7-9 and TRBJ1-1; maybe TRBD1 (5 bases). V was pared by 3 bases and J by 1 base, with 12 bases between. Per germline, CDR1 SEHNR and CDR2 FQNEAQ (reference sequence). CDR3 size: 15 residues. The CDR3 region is CASSFPGRGNTEAFF. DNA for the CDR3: TGTGCCAGCAGCTTCCCAGGGAGGGGGAACACTGAAGCTTTCTTT.

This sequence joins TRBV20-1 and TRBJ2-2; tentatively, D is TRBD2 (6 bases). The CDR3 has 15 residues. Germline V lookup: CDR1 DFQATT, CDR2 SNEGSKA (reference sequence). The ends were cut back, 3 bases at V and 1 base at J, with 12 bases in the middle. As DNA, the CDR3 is TGCAGTGCTAGCCGGACGGGACTGAACACCGGGGAGCTGTTTTTT. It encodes CSASRTGLNTGELFF.

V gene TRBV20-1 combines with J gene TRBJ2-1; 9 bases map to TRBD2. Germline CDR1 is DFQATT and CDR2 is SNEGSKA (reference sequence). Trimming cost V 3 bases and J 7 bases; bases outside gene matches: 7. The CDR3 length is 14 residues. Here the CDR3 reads CSARPSGVWNEQFF. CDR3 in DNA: TGCAGTGCTAGGCCTAGCGGGGTTTGGAATGAGCAGTTCTTC.

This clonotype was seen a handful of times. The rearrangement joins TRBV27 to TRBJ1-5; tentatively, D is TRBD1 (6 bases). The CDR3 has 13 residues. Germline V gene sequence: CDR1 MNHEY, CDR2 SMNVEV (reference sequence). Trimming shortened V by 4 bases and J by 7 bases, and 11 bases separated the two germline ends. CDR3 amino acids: CASSSQGRQPQHF. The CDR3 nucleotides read TGTGCCAGCAGTTCACAGGGTAGACAGCCCCAGCATTTT.

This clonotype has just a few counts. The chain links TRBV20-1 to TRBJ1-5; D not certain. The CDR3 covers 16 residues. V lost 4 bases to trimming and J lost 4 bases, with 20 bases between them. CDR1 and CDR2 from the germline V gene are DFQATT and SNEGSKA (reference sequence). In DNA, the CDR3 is TGCAGTGCTATAGCGGGCCAATTGATGGGGAATCAGCCCCAGCATTTT. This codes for CSAIAGQLMGNQPQHF.

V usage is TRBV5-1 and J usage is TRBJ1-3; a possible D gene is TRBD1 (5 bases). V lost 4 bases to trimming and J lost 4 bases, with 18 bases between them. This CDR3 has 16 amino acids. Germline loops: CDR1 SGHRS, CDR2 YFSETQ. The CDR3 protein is CASSAGALNAGNTIYF. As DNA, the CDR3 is TGCGCCAGCAGCGCCGGGGCGCTGAACGCCGGAAACACCATATATTTT.

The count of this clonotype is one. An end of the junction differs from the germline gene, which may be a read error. Here the CDR3 reads CACSLGTVRIDGYTF. In DNA form, the CDR3 reads TGTGCCTGCAGCCTTGGGACAGTAAGAATCGATGGCTACACCTTC. V is TRBV28 and J is TRBJ1-2; 7 bases are shared with TRBD1. This CDR3 is built from 15 residues. Germline loops: CDR1 MDHEN, CDR2 SYDVKM.

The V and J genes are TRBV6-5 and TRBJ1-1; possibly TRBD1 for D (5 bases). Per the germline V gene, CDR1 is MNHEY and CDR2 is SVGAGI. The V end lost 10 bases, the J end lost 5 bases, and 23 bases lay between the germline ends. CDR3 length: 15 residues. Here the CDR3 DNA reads TGTGCCACGCAAGAGAACGTGGGGGGGTGGACTGAAGCTTTCTTT. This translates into CATQENVGGWTEAFF.

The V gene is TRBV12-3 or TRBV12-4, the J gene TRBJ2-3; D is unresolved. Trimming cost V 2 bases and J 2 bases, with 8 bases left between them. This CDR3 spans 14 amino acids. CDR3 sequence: CASSLTQNTDTQYF. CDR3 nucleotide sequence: TGTGCCAGCAGTTTAACCCAGAACACAGATACGCAGTATTTT.

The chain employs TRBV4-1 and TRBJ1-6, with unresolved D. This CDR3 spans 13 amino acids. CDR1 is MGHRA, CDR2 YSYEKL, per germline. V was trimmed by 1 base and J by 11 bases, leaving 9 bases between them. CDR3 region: CASSQVLNAPLHF. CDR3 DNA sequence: TGCGCCAGCAGCCAAGTTTTGAACGCACCCCTCCACTTT.

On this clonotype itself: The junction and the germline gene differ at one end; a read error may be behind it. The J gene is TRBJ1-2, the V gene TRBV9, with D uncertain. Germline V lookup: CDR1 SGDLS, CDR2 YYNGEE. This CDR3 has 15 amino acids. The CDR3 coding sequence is TGTACCAGCAGCGTAGGAGGAGCGGGAGACTATGGCTACACCTTC. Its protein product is CTSSVGGAGDYGYTF. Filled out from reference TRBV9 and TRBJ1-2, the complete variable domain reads DSGVTQTPKHLITATGQRVTLRCSPRSGDLSVYWYQQSLDQGLQFLIQYYNGEERAKGNILERFSAQQFPDLHSELNLSSLELGDSALYFCTSSVGGAGDYGYTFGSGTRLTVV.

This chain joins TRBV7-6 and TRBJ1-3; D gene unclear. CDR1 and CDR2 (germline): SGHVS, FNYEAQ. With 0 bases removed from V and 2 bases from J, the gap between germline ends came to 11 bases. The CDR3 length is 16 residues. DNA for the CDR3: TGTGCCAGCAGCTTAGCTAGGACTAGGACTGGAAACACCATATATTTT. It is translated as CASSLARTRTGNTIYF. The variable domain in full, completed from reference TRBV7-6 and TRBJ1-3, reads GAGVSQSPRYKVTKRGQDVALRCDPISGHVSLYWYRQALGQGPEFLTYFNYEAQQDKSGLPNDRFSAERPEGSISTLTIQRTEQRDSAMYRCASSLARTRTGNTIYFGEGSWLTVV.

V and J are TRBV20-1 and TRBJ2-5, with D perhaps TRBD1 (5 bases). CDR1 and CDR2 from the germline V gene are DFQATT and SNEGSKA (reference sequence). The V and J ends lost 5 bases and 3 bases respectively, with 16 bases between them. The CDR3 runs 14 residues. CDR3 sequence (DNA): TGCAGTGCTCAGACCCCGACAGTGGAAGAGACCCAGTACTTC. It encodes CSAQTPTVEETQYF.

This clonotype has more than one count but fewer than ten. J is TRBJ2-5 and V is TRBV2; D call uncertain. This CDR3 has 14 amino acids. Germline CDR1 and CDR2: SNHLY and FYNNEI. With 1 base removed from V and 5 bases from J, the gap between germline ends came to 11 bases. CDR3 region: CASSEGTPRETQYF. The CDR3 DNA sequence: TGTGCCAGCAGTGAAGGGACCCCTAGGGAGACCCAGTACTTC.

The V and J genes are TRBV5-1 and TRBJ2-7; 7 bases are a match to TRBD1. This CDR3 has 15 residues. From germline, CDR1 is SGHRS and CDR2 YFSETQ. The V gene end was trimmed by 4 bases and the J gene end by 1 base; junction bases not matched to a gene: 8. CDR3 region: CASSLTPGQSYEQYF. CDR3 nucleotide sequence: TGCGCCAGCAGCCTGACCCCGGGACAGTCCTACGAGCAGTACTTC.

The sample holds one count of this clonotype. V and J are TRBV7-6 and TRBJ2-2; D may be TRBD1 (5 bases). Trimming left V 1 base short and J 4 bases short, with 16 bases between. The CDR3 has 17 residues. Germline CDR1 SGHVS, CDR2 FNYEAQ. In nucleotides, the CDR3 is TGTGCCAGCAGCTTAGGTTCCGGCAGGGTTCGCACCGGGGAGCTGTTTTTT. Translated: CASSLGSGRVRTGELFF.

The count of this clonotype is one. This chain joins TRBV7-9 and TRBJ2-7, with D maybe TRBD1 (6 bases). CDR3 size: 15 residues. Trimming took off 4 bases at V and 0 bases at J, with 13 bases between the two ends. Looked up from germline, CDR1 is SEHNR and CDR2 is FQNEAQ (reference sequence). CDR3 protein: CASSSPWDTSYEQYF. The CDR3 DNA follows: TGTGCCAGCAGCTCGCCCTGGGACACCTCCTACGAGCAGTACTTC. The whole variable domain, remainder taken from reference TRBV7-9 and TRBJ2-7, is DTGVSQNPRHKITKRGQNVTFRCDPISEHNRLYWYRQTLGQGPEFLTYFQNEAQLEKSRLLSDRFSAERPKGSFSTLEIQRTEQGDSAMYLCASSSPWDTSYEQYFGPGTRLTVT.

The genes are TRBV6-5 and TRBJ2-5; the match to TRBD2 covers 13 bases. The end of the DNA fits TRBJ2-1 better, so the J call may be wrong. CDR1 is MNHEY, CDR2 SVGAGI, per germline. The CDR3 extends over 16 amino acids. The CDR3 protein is CASSRGLAGVQETQFF. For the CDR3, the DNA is TGTGCCAGCAGTCGAGGACTAGCGGGGGTACAAGAGACCCAGTTCTTC.